The text below deals with one T cell receptor (beta chain). What it binds is unknown. Sequencing was performed with immunoSEQ multiplex PCR; in TCRdb, only in-frame clones are kept and a portion is missing. The table includes roughly 110,000 clones, about 80% detected once. The sample is drawn from a study of T cell responses to AZD1222 COVID-19 vaccine. The study's findings and limits: The repertoires were collected only after the peak T cell response. The study identified only six AZD1222 recipients as seropositive at baseline.

V was pared by 6 bases and J by 4 bases, with 24 bases between. The CDR3 sequence is 17 residues long. Germline V gives CDR1 MNHEY, CDR2 SMNVEV (reference sequence). This clonotype was obtained from an adult in good health. The sequenced sample was peripheral blood, obtained on day 0 of AZD1222 vaccination. The chain uses TRBV27 and TRBJ1-1, with D perhaps TRBD1 (6 bases). CDR3 in amino acids: CASRVRGPAGRGTEAFF. In nucleotides, the CDR3 is TGTGCCAGCAGGGTCAGGGGCCCCGCGGGGAGAGGCACTGAAGCTTTCTTT.